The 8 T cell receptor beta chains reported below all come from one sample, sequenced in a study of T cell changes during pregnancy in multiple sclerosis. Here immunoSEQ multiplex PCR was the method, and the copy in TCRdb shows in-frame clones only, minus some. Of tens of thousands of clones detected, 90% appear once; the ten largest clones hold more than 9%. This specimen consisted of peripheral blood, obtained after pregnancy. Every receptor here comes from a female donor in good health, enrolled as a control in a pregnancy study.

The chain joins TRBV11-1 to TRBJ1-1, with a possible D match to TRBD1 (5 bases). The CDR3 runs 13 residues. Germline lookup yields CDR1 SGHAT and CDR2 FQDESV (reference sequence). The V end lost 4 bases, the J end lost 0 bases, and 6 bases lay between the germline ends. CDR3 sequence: CASSSQVNTEAFF. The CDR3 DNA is TGTGCCAGCAGCTCACAGGTGAACACTGAAGCTTTCTTT.

The CDR3 DNA sequence: TGTGCCATCAGCCCGGGGATAAACATTCAGTACTTC. Encoded protein: CAISPGINIQYF. J is TRBJ2-4 and V is TRBV10-3; possible D gene TRBD2, 5 bases. The CDR3 is 12 amino acids. V dropped 6 bases and J dropped 6 bases, with 9 bases sitting between them. Germline V lookup: CDR1 ENHRY, CDR2 SYGVKD.

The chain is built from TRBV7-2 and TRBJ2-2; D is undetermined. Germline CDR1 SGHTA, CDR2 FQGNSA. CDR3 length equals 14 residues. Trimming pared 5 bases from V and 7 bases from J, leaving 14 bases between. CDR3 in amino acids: CASSHLTGGGELFF. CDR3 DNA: TGTGCCAGCAGCCACCTGACCGGCGGCGGGGAGCTGTTTTTT.

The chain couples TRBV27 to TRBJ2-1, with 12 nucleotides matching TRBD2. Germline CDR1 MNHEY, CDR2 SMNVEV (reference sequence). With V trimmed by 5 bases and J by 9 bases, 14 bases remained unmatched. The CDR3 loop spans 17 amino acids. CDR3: CASSPTVLAGGPFEQFF. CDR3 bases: TGTGCCAGCAGTCCCACGGTTCTAGCGGGAGGGCCTTTTGAGCAGTTCTTC.

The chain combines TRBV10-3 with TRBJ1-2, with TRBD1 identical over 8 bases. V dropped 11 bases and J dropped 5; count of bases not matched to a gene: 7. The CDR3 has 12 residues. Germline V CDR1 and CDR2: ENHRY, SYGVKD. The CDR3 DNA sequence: TGTGCCGGCAGGGGGCAGCGGTATGGCTACACCTTC. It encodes CAGRGQRYGYTF.

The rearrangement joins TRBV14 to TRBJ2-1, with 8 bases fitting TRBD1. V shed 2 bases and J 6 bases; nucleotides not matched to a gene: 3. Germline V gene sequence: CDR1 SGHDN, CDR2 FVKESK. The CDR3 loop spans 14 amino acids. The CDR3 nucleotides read TGTGCCAGCAGCCAATCACAGGGGGTCAATGAGCAGTTCTTC. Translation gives CASSQSQGVNEQFF.

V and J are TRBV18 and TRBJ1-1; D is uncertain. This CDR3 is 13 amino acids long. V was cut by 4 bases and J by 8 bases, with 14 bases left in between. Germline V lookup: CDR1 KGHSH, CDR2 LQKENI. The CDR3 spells CASSLSRGGEAFF. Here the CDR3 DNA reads TGTGCCAGCTCACTATCGCGAGGCGGCGAAGCTTTCTTT.

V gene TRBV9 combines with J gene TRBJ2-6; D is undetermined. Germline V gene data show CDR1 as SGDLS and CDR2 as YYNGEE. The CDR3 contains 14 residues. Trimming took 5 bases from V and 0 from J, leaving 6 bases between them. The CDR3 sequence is CASSRLSGANVLTF. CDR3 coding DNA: TGTGCCAGCAGTAGACTCTCTGGGGCCAACGTCCTGACTTTC.